The TCR beta chain under discussion was sequenced for a study of blood T cell repertoires in COVID-19. At the level of the study: Samples taken during acute and convalescent COVID-19 were collected in the United States, Italy and Spain.

The participants were between about 18 and 100 years old and came from some 25 US areas. Recovered Cohort 3 donors showed two negative PCRs, clearance, or symptom resolution. V was clipped by 4 bases and J by 3 bases, with 14 bases between them. Germline values: CDR1 SGHDT, CDR2 YYEEEE. The CDR3 consists of 14 residues. By share of the sample, this clone is medium-sized (0.01 to 0.1%). Profiling relied on immunoSEQ multiplex PCR, and the TCRdb table lists in-frame clones only, not all of them. In the table there are 160,000 or so clones, roughly 84% of which are singletons. The TCR comes from a man aged 50-60 years who had recovered from COVID-19. Source material: PBMCs or T cells enriched from blood (not recorded which). The gene calls are TRBV5-6 and TRBJ2-7, with TRBD1 as a possible D gene (7 bases). The chain's CDR3 is CASSPPGDSYEQYF. Written as DNA, the CDR3 is TGTGCCAGCAGCCCCCCGGGGGACAGCTACGAGCAGTACTTC.